A single sample is the source of the 8 T cell receptor beta chains below, sequenced in a study of blood T cell repertoires in COVID-19. Method: immunoSEQ multiplex PCR; TCRdb's copy keeps in-frame clones and lacks some. The sample holds about 83,000 clones; 88% are singletons and the top ten take 45%. The material sequenced was peripheral blood. The receptor set was obtained from a human donor in a cohort sampled during active COVID-19.

The chain links TRBV3-1 (or the pseudogene TRBV3-2) to TRBJ2-5, with D perhaps TRBD2 (5 bases). Deletions cut 1 base from V and 4 bases from J, with 16 bases between. Germline-derived CDR1 and CDR2 are LGHDT and YNNKEL (reference sequence). The CDR3 spans 16 residues. The CDR3 nucleotides are TGTGCCAGCAGCCAAGGGTTGCTAGCTGTGACAGAGACCCAGTACTTC. Its translation: CASSQGLLAVTETQYF.

This chain connects TRBV7-8 to TRBJ1-3; D is undetermined. Germline V CDR1 and CDR2: SGHVS, FQNEAQ. V was trimmed by 5 bases and J by 0 bases, leaving 14 bases between them. This CDR3 comprises 16 residues. The chain's CDR3 is CASSPAPQSSGNTIYF. The CDR3 DNA follows: TGTGCCAGCAGCCCCGCGCCACAGAGCTCTGGAAACACCATATATTTT. Complete variable domain (other parts from reference TRBV7-8 and TRBJ1-3): GAGVSQSPRYKVAKRGQDVALRCDPISGHVSLFWYQQALGQGPEFLTYFQNEAQLDKSGLPSDRFFAERPEGSVSTLKIQRTQQEDSAVYLCASSPAPQSSGNTIYFGEGSWLTVV.

The V gene is TRBV19, the J gene TRBJ2-1; D perhaps matches TRBD1 (6 bases). Trimming shortened V by 4 bases and J by 6 bases, and 10 bases separated the two germline ends. This CDR3 comprises 13 residues. The germline CDR1 and CDR2 sequences are LNHDA and SQIVND (reference sequence). In nucleotides, the CDR3 is TGTGCCAGTAGTACCCTACAGGGCAATGAGCAGTTCTTC. This translates into CASSTLQGNEQFF.

This rearrangement joins TRBV19 to TRBJ2-7; TRBD2 aligns across 10 bases. After removal of 4 bases from V and 1 base from J, the junction contained 13 bases not matched to a gene. Germline lookup yields CDR1 LNHDA and CDR2 SQIVND (reference sequence). This CDR3 spans 18 amino acids. The CDR3 protein is CASSRFGLAGAVSYEQYF. CDR3 DNA sequence: TGTGCCAGTAGTAGATTCGGGCTAGCGGGAGCAGTTTCCTACGAGCAGTACTTC.

This chain uses TRBV18 with TRBJ2-2; TRBD1 might be the D (6 bases). The germline V gene has CDR1 KGHSH and CDR2 LQKENI. The CDR3 sequence is 16 residues long. Trimming shortened V by 3 bases and J by 1 base, and 12 bases separated the two germline ends. CDR3 sequence: CASSPGTQRNTGELFF. CDR3 in DNA: TGTGCCAGCTCACCCGGGACACAGAGGAACACCGGGGAGCTGTTTTTT.

The V gene is TRBV10-3, the J gene TRBJ2-3, with 9 bases lining up with TRBD2. CDR1 and CDR2 from the germline V gene are ENHRY and SYGVKD. Trimming removed 11 bases from V and 4 bases from J; junction bases left unmatched: 13. The CDR3 extends over 15 amino acids. DNA of the CDR3: TGTGCCGCGAGGGATAGCGGGAGCATTTCAGATACGCAGTATTTT. Protein sequence: CAARDSGSISDTQYF.

The chain carries TRBV18 and TRBJ2-7; the D is unclear. V lost 6 bases and J 7 bases, leaving 10 bases between the germline ends. The CDR3 loop spans 11 amino acids. Germline lookup yields CDR1 KGHSH and CDR2 LQKENI. DNA of the CDR3: TGTGCCAGCTCCACCGCTAATGAGCAGTACTTC. It translates to CASSTANEQYF.

The chain joins TRBV28 to TRBJ1-2, with 7 bases that match TRBD1. Germline values: CDR1 MDHEN, CDR2 SYDVKM. The CDR3 runs 13 residues. V shed 7 bases, J shed 7 bases, and the junction held 9 bases outside the gene matches. CDR3 sequence: CASTLRDSTGYTF. CDR3 nucleotides: TGTGCCAGCACGCTAAGGGACAGCACTGGCTACACCTTC.